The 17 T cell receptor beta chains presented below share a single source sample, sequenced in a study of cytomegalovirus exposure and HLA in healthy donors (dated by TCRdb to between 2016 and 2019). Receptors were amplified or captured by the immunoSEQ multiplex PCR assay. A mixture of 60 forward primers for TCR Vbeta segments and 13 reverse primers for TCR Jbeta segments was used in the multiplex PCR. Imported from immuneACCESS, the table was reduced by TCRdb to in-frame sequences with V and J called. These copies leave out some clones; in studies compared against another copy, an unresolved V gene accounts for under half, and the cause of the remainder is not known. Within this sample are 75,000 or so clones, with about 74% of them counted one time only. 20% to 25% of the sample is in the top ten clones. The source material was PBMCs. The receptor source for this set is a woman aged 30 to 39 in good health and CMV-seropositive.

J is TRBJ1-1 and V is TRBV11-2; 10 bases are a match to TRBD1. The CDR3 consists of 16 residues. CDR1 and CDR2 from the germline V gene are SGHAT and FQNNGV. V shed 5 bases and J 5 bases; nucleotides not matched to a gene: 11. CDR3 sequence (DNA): TGTGCCAGCAGCGCTCGACAGGGGGCGGCAGTAACTGAAGCTTTCTTT. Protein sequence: CASSARQGAAVTEAFF.

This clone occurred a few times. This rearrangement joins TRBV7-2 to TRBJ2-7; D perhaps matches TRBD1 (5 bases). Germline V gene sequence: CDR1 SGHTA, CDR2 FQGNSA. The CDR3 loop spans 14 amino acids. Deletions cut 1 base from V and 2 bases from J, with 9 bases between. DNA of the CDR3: TGTGCCAGCAGCTTAGGGTGGGGCCCCTACGAGCAGTACTTC. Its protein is CASSLGWGPYEQYF.

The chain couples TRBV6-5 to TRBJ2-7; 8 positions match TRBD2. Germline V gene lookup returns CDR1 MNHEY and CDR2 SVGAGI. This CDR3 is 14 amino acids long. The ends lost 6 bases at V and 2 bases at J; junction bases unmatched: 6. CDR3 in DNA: TGTGCCAGCAGGGCGGGGGGCCTGGCCTACGAGCAGTACTTC. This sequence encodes CASRAGGLAYEQYF.

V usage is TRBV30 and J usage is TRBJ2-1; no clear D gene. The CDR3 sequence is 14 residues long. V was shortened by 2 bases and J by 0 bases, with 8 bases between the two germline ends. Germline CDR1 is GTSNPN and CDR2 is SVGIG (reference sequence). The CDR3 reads CAWSFGNSYNEQFF. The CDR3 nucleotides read TGTGCCTGGAGTTTCGGTAACTCCTACAATGAGCAGTTCTTC.

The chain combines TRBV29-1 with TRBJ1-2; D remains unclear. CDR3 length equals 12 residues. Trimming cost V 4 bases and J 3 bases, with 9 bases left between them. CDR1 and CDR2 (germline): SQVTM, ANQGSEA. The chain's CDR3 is CSVGEPDYGYTF. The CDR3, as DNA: TGCAGCGTTGGAGAGCCGGACTATGGCTACACCTTC.

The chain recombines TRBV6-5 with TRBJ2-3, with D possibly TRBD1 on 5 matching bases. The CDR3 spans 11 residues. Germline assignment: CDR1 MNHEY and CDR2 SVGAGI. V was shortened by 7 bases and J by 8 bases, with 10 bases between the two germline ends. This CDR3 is CASILGATQYF. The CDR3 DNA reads TGTGCCAGCATCCTAGGGGCTACGCAGTATTTT.

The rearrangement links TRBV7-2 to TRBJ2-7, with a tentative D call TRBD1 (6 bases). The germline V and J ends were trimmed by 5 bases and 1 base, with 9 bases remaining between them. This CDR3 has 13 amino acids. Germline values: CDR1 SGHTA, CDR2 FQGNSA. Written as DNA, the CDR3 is TGTGCCAGCAGCCAGAGGGGGTCCTACGAGCAGTACTTC. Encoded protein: CASSQRGSYEQYF.

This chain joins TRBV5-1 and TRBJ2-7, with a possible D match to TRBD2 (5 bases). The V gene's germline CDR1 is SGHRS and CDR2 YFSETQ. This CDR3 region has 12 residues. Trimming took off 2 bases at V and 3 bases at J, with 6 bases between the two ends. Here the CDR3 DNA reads TGCGCCAGCAGCTTCGAGGGCTACGAGCAGTACTTC. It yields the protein CASSFEGYEQYF.

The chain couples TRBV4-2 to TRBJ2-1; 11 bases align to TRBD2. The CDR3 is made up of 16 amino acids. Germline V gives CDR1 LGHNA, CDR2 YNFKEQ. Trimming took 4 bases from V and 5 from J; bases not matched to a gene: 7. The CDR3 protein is CASSRLAGIVDNEQFF. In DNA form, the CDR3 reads TGTGCCAGCAGCCGACTAGCGGGGATTGTCGACAATGAGCAGTTCTTC.

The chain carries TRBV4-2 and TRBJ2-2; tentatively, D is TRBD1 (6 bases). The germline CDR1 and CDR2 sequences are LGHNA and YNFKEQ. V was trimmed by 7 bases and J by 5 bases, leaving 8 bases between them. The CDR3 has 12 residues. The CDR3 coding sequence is TGTGCCAGCACACAGGGTACCGGGGAGCTGTTTTTT. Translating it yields CASTQGTGELFF.

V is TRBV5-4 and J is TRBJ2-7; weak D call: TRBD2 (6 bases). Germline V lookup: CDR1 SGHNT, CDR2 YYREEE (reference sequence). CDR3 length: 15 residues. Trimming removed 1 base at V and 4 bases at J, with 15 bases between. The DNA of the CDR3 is TGTGCCAGCAGCTTGAGTAGTAGCGGCATTTACGAGCAGTACTTC. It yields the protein CASSLSSSGIYEQYF.

Here the CDR3 reads CASRPSLQGPHEAFF. The CDR3 coding sequence is TGTGCCAGCAGACCCAGTCTACAGGGGCCGCATGAAGCTTTCTTT. The chain couples TRBV28 to TRBJ1-1; 7 bases match TRBD1. CDR1 is MDHEN, CDR2 SYDVKM, per germline. This CDR3 is 15 amino acids long. With V trimmed by 6 bases and J by 7 bases, 14 bases remained unmatched. The full variable domain, rest sourced from reference TRBV28 and TRBJ1-1, is DVKVTQSSRYLVKRTGEKVFLECVQDMDHENMFWYRQDPGLGLRLIYFSYDVKMKEKGDIPEGYSVSREKKERFSLILESASTNQTSMYLCASRPSLQGPHEAFFGQGTRLTVV.

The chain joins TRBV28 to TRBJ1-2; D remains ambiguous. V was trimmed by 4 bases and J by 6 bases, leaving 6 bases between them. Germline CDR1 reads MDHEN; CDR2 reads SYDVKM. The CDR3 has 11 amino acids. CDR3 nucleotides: TGTGCCAGCAGTTCGTTTGATGGCTACACCTTC. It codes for CASSSFDGYTF.

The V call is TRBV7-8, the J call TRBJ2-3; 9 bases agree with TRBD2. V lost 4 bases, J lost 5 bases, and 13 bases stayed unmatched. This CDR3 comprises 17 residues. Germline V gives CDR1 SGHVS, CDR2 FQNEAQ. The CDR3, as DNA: TGTGCCAGCAGCTCCCAGTGGTGGACTAGCGCTAGAGATACGCAGTATTTT. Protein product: CASSSQWWTSARDTQYF.

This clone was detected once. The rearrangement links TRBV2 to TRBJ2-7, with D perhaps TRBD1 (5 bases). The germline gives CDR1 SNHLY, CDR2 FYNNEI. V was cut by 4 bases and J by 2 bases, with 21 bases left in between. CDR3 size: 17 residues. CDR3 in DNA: TGTGCCAGCAGTGCACACCTAATTACAGGTGCCCCCTACGAGCAGTACTTC. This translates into CASSAHLITGAPYEQYF.

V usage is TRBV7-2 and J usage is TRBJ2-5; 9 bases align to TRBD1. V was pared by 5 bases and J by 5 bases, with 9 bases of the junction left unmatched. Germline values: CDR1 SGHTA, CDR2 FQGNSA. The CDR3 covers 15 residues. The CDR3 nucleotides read TGTGCCAGCAGCCCCGGGACAGGGCCCCAGGAGACCCAGTACTTC. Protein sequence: CASSPGTGPQETQYF.

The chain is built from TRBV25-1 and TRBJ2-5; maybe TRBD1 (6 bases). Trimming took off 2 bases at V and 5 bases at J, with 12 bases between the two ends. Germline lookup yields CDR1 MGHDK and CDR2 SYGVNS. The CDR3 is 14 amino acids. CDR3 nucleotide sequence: TGTGCCAGCAGTGAAGCCGGACAGTTGGAGACCCAGTACTTC. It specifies CASSEAGQLETQYF.